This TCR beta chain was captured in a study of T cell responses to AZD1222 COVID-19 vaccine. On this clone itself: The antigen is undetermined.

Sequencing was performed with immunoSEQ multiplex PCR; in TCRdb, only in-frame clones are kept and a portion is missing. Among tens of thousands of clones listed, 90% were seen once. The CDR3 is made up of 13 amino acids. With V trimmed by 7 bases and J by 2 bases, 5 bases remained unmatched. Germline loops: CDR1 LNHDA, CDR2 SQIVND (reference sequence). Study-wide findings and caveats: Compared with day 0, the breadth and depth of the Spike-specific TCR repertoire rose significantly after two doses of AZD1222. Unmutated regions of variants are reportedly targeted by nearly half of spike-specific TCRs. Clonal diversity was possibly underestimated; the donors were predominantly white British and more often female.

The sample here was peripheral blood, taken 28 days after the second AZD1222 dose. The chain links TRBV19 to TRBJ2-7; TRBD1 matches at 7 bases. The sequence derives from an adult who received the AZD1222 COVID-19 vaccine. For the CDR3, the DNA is TGTGCCAGTATGGAGACAGGGACCTACGAGCAGTACTTC. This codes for CASMETGTYEQYF.